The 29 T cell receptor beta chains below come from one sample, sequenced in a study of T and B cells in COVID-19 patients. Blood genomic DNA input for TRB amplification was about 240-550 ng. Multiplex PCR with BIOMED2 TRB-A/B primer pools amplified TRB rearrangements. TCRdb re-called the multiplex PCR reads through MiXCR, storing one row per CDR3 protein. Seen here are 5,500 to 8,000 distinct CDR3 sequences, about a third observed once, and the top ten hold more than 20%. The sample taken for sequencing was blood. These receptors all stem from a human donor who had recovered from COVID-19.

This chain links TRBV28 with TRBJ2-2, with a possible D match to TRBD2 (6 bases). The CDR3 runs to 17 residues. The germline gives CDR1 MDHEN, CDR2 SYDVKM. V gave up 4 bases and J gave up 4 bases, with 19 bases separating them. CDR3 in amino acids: CASSSVRLRDLTGELFF. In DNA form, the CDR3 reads TGTGCCAGCAGTTCCGTCAGGTTGCGGGACCTCACCGGGGAGCTGTTTTTT. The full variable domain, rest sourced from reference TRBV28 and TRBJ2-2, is DVKVTQSSRYLVKRTGEKVFLECVQDMDHENMFWYRQDPGLGLRLIYFSYDVKMKEKGDIPEGYSVSREKKERFSLILESASTNQTSMYLCASSSVRLRDLTGELFFGEGSRLTVL.

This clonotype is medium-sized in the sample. CDR3 sequence reads: CASRDRNTGELFF. The CDR3 DNA sequence: TGTGCCAGTAGAGACAGGAACACCGGGGAGCTGTTTTTT. The V gene is TRBV19, the J gene TRBJ2-2; D is perhaps TRBD1 (5 bases). The CDR3 spans 13 residues. The germline V and J ends were trimmed by 6 bases and 1 base, with 6 bases remaining between them. Germline CDR1 reads LNHDA; CDR2 reads SQIVND (reference sequence).

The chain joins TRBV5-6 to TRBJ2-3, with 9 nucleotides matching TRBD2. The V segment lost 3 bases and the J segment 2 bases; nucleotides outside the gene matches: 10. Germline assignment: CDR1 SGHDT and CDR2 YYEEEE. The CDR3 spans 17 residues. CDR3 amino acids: CASSSGGSGGLTDTQYF. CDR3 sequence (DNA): TGTGCCAGCAGCTCAGGGGGTAGCGGGGGACTCACAGATACGCAGTATTTT.

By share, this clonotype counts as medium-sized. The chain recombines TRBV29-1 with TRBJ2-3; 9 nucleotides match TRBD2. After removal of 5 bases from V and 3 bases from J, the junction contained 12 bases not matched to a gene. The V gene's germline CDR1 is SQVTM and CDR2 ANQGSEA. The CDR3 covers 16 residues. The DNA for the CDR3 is TGCAGCGTTAAAGGAGTAGCGGGGGACCGAACAGATACGCAGTATTTT. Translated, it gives CSVKGVAGDRTDTQYF.

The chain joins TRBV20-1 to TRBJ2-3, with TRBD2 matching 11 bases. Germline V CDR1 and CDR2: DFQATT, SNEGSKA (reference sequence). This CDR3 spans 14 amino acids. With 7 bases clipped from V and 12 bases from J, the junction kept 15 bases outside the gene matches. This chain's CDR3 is CSGGSGTSGPLQYF. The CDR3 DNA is TGCAGTGGGGGGTCTGGGACTAGCGGCCCCTTACAGTATTTT.

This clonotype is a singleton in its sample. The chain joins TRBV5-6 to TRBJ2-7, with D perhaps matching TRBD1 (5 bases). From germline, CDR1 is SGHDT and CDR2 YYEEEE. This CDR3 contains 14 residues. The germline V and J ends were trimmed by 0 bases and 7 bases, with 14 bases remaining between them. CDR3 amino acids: CASSLVDIGGEQYV. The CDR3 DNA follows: TGTGCCAGCAGCTTGGTGGACATTGGTGGGGAGCAGTACGTC.

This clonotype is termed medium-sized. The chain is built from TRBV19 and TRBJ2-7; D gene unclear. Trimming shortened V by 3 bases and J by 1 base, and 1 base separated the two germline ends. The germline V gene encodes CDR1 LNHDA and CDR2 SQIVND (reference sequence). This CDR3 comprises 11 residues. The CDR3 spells CASSMSYEQYV. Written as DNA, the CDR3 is TGTGCCAGTAGTATGTCCTACGAGCAGTACGTC.

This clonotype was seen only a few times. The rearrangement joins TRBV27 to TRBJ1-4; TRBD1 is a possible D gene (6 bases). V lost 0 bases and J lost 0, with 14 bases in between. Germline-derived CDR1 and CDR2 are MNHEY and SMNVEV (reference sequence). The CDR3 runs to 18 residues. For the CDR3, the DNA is TGTGCCAGCAGTTTATCACTGGACAGAGGGGCAACTAATGAAAAACTGTTTTTT. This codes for CASSLSLDRGATNEKLFF.

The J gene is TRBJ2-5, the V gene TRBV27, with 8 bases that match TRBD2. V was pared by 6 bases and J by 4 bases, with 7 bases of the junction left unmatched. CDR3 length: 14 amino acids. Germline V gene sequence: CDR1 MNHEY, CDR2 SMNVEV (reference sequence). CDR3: CASSPLRGAETQYF. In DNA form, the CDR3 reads TGTGCCAGCAGCCCCTTGCGGGGGGCAGAGACCCAGTACTTC.

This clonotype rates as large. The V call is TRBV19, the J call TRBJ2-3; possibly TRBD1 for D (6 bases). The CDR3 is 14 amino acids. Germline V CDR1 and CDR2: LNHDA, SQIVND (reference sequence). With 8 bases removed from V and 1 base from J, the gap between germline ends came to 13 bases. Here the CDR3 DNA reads TGTGCCAGTTCTACAGGGTTCGGCACAGATACGCAGTATTTT. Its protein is CASSTGFGTDTQYF. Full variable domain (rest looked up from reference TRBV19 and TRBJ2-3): DGGITQSPKYLFRKEGQNVTLSCEQNLNHDAMYWYRQDPGQGLRLIYYSQIVNDFQKGDIAEGYSVSREKKESFPLTVTSAQKNPTAFYLCASSTGFGTDTQYFGPGTRLTVL.

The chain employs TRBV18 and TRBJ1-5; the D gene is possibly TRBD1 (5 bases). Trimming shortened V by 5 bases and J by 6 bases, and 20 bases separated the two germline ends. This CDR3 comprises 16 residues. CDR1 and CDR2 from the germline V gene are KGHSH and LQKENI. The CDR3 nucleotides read TGTGCCAGCTCATCCGGGGACGCGCGGGCGGGTCAGCCCCAGCATTTT. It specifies CASSSGDARAGQPQHF.

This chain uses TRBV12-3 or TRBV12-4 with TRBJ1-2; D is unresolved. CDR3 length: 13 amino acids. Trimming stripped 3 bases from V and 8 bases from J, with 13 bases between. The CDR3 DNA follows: TGTGCCAGCAGTTTTCGGGAAAATGGAGGCTACACCTTC. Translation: CASSFRENGGYTF.

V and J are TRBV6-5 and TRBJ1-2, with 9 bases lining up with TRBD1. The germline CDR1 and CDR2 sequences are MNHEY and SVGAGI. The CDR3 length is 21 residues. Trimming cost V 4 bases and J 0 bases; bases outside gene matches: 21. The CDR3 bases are TGTGCCAGCAGTTCTACGTGGATAACAGGGGGCGGTCGTGGTGCTAACTATGGCTACACCTTC. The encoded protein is CASSSTWITGGGRGANYGYTF.

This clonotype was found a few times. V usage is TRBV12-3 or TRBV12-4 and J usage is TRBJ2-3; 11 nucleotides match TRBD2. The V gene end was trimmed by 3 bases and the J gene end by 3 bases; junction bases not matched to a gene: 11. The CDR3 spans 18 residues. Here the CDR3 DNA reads TGTGCCAGCAGTTTCGGGGCCTTAGCGGGGGGGCCAACAGATACGCAGTATTTT. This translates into CASSFGALAGGPTDTQYF.

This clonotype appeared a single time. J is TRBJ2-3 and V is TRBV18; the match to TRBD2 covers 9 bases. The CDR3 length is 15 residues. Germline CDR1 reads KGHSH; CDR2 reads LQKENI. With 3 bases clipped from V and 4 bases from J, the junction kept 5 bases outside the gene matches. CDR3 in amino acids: CASSPAGGKSDTQYF. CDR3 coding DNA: TGTGCCAGCTCACCTGCGGGGGGGAAGTCAGATACGCAGTATTTT. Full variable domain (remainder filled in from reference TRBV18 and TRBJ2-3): NAGVMQNPRHLVRRRGQEARLRCSPMKGHSHVYWYRQLPEEGLKFMVYLQKENIIDESGMPKERFSAEFPKEGPSILRIQQVVRGDSAAYFCASSPAGGKSDTQYFGPGTRLTVL.

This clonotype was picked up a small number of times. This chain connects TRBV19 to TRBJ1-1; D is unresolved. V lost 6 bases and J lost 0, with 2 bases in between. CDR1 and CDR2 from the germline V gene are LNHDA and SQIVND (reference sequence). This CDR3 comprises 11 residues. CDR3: CASRLNTEAFF. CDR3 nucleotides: TGTGCCAGTAGGTTGAACACTGAAGCTTTCTTT.

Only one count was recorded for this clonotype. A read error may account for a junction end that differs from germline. CDR3 nucleotide sequence: TGTGCCAGCAGCCAAGCACCCGCCAACGTCCTGACTTTC. Translation: CASSQAPANVLTF. The chain employs TRBV4-3 and TRBJ2-6; no clear D. This CDR3 is 13 amino acids long. Germline-derived CDR1 and CDR2 are LGHNA and YSLEER.

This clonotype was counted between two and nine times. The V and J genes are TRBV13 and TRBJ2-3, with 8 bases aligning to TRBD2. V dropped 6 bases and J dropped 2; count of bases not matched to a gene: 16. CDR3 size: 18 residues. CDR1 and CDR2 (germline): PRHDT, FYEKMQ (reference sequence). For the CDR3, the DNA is TGTGCCAGCAGTTTACCATCTTTCGCGGGGGGTCACACAGATACGCAGTATTTT. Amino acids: CASSLPSFAGGHTDTQYF.

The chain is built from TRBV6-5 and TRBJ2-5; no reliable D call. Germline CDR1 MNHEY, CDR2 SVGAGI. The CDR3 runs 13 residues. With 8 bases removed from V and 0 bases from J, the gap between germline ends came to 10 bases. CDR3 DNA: TGTGCCAGCGGAAGGGCGAACCAAGAGACCCAGTACTTC. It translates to CASGRANQETQYF.

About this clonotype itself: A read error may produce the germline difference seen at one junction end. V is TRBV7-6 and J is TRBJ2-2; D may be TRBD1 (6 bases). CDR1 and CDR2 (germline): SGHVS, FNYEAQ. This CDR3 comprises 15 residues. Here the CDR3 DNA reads TGTGCCTGCAGCAACACAGGGAGGAACACCGGGGAGCTGTTTTTT. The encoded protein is CACSNTGRNTGELFF. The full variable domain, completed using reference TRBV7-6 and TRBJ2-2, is GAGVSQSPRYKVTKRGQDVALRCDPISGHVSLYWYRQALGQGPEFLTYFNYEAQQDKSGLPNDRFSAERPEGSISTLTIQRTEQRDSAMYRCACSNTGRNTGELFFGEGSRLTVL.

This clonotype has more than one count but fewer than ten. The CDR3: CASRTTGSEAFF. The CDR3 region has the DNA TGTGCCAGTAGAACAACAGGATCTGAAGCTTTCTTT. The chain recombines TRBV19 with TRBJ1-1; possible D gene TRBD1, 5 bases. CDR1 LNHDA and CDR2 SQIVND come from the germline V gene (reference sequence). The CDR3 contains 12 residues. V shed 6 bases and J shed 6 bases, with 11 bases lying between them.

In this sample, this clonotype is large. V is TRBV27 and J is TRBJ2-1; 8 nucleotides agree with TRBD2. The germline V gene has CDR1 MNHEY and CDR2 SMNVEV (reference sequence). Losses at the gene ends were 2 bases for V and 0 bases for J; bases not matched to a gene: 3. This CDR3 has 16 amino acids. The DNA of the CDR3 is TGTGCCAGCAGTTTAGACGGACTAGCCTCCTACAATGAGCAGTTCTTC. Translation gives CASSLDGLASYNEQFF.

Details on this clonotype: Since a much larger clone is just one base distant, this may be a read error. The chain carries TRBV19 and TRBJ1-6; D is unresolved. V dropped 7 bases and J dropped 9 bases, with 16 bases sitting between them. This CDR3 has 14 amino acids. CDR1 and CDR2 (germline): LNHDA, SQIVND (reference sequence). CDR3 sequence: CASTQRPAGSPLHF. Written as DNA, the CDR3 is TGTGCCAGTACCCAAAGACCGGCCGGTTCACCCCTCCACTTT.

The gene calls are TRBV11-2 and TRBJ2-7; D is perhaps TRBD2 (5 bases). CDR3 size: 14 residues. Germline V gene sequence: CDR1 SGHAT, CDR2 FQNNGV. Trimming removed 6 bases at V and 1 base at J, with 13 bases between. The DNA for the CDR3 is TGTGCCAGCAGTCCGGTTGGGGAGTCCTACGAGCAGTACTTC. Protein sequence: CASSPVGESYEQYF.

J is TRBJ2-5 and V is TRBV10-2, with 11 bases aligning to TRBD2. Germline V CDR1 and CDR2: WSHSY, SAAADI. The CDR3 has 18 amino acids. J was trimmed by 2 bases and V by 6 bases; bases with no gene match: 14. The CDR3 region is CASRIGWDSGGAQETQYF. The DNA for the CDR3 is TGCGCCAGCAGGATCGGTTGGGATAGCGGGGGGGCGCAAGAGACCCAGTACTTC.

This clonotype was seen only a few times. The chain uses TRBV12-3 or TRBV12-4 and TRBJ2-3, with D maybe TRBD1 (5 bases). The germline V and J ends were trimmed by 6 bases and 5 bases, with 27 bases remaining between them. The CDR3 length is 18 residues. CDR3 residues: CASSSGADSHGWLDTQYF. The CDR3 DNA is TGTGCCAGCAGCTCAGGAGCTGACAGCCACGGATGGTTAGATACGCAGTATTTT.

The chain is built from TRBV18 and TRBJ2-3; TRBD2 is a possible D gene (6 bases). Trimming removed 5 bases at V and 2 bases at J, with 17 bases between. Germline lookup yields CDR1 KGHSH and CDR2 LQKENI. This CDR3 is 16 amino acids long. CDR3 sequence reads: CASSDPGRGYTDTQYF. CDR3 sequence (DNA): TGTGCCAGCTCAGACCCGGGGCGGGGCTACACAGATACGCAGTATTTT.

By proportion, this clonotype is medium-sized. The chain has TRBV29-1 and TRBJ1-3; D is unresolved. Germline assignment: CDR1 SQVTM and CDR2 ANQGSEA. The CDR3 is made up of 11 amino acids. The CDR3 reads CAAKKGNTIYF. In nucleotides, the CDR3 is TGCGCCGCGAAAAAGGGAAACACCATATATTTT.

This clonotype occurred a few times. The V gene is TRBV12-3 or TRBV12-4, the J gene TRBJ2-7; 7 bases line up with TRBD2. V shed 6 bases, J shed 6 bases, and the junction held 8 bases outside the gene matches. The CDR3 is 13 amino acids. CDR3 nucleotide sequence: TGTGCCAGCAGCCTGGGACTATCCGGCGAGCAGTACTTC. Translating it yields CASSLGLSGEQYF.